The clone carrying this T cell receptor beta chain was detected once. Antigen unknown. The table came from immunoSEQ multiplex PCR; TCRdb's copy has only in-frame clones and leaves some out. The sample gives tens of thousands of clones, about 92% of which show up once; roughly 5% is in the top ten. These data originate in a study of cytomegalovirus exposure and HLA in healthy donors. General study points: There were some public TCRs occurring in many donors, but most TCR sequences were rare.

This CDR3 contains 16 residues. The V end was cut by 4 bases, the J end by 13 bases, with 25 bases between. Germline CDR1 reads LGHNA; CDR2 reads YNFKEQ. The chain couples TRBV4-2 to TRBJ1-4; D may be TRBD1 (6 bases). The sequencing input was PBMCs. This TCR derives from a man aged 18 to 35 in good health and CMV-seropositive. The CDR3 sequence: CASSRTSRRGGIGLFF. Written as DNA, the CDR3 is TGTGCCAGCAGCCGAACAAGTCGAAGGGGGGGGATAGGACTGTTTTTT.